The sequence of this T cell receptor (beta chain) was determined in a study of CXCR3-negative and CXCR3-positive naive CD8 T cells. TRB cDNA was prepared as libraries by UMI-labeled 5' RACE. TCRdb re-called the 5' RACE reads, yielding one record per CDR3 amino acid sequence without DNA. Seen in this sample are about 90,000 distinct CDR3 sequences; the ten most common clones hold 0.85% to 1.4%. On this clonotype itself: Antigen unknown.

There are 15 residues in the CDR3. Findings of the study overall: Fresh PBMCs served for most assays, and CXCR3 expression fell partially after cryopreservation.

Naive CD8+ T lymphocytes were specified as CD45RO-CCR7+CD27+CD95-. What was sequenced was naive CXCR3- CD8+ T cells from blood. Subset reported: CD45RO-CCR7+CD27+CD95- naive CD8+ T cells lacking CXCR3 (TNR3-). This sequence originates from a human donor in good health. Some clones in this sample may be carry-over from other donors' samples. The chain carries TRBV12-3 or TRBV12-4 and TRBJ2-7; the D gene TCRdb calls, TRBD2, cannot be checked with no DNA. CDR3 region: CASSLAQKGAYEQYF.